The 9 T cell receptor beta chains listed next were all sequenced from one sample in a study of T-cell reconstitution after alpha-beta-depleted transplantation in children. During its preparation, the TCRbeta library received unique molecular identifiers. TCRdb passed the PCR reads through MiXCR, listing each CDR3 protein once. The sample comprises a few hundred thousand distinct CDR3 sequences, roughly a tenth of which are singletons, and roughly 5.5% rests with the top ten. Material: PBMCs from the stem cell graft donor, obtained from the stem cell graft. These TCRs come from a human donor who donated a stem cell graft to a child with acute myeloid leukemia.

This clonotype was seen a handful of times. The CDR3 is CASSDPERGSYEQYF. Written as DNA, the CDR3 is TGTGCCAGCAGTGACCCGGAACGGGGAAGCTACGAGCAGTACTTC. This rearrangement joins TRBV6-1 to TRBJ2-7, with a tentative D call TRBD2 (5 bases). This CDR3 is 15 amino acids long. V lost 3 bases to trimming and J lost 3 bases, with 15 bases between them. Germline loops: CDR1 MNHNS, CDR2 SASEGT.

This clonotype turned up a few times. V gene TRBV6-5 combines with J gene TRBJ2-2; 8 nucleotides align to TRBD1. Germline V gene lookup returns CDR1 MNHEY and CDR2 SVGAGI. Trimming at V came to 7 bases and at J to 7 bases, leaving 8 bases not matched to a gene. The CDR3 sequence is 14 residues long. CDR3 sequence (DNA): TGTGCCAGCAATTTGGCAGGGGGCGGCGGGGAGCTGTTTTTT. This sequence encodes CASNLAGGGGELFF.

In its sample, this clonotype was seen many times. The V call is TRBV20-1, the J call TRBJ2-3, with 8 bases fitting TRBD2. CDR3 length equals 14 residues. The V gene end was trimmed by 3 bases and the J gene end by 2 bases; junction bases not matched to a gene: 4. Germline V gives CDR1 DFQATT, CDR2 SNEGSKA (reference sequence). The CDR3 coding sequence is TGCAGTGCTAGCGGGGGGGCCCTCACAGATACGCAGTATTTT. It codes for CSASGGALTDTQYF.

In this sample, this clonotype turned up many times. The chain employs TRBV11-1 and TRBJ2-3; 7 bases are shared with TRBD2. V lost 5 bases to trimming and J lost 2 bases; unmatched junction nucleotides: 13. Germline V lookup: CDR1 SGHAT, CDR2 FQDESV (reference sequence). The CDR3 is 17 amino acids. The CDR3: CASSPLPRGTTTDTQYF. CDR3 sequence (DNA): TGTGCCAGCAGCCCCCTTCCACGTGGGACTACCACAGATACGCAGTATTTT.

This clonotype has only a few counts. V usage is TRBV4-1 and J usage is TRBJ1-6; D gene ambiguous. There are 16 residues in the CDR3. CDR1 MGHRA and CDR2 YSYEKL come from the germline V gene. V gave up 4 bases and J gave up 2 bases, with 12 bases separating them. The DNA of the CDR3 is TGCGCCAGCAGCCTCCGGGAGCCCCCCTATAATTCACCCCTCCACTTT. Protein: CASSLREPPYNSPLHF.

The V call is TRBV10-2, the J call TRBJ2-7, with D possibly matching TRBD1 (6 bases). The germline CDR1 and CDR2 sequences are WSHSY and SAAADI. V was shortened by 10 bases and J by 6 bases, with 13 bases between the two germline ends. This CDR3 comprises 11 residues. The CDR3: CATSTGSEQYV. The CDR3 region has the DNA TGCGCCACCTCAACAGGGAGCGAGCAGTACGTC.

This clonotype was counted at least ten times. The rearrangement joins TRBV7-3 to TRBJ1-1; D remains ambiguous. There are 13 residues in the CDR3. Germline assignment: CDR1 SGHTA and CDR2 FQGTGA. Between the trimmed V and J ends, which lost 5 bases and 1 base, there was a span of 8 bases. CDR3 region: CASSVTENTEAFF. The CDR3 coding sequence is TGTGCCAGCAGCGTCACAGAGAACACTGAAGCTTTCTTT.

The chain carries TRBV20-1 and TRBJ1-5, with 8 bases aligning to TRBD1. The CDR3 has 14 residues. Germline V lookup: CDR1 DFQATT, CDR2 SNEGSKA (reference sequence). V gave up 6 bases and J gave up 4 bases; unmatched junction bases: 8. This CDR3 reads CSAAAGGGNQPQHF. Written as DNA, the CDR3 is TGCAGTGCCGCAGCAGGGGGCGGAAATCAGCCCCAGCATTTT.

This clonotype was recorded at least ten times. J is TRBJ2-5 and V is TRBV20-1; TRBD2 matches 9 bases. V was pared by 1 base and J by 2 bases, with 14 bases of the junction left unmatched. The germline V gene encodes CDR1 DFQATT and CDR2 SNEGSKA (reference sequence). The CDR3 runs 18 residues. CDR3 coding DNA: TGCAGTGCTAGAGCCGTCCCGGGAAAAGCGGGGGGTCAAGAGACCCAGTACTTC. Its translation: CSARAVPGKAGGQETQYF.